The 30 T cell receptor beta chains presented below share a single source sample, sequenced in a study of identical twins. TCRdb ran MiXCR on the 5' RACE reads and lists one entry per CDR3 protein. The table includes about 530,000 distinct CDR3 sequences, nearly 15% detected once. In addition, the sample was reused for a study of yellow fever vaccine responses in identical twins.

The material sequenced was CD4+ T cells sorted from blood. The receptors were sampled from a young woman in good health.

The chain carries TRBV24-1 and TRBJ2-3; 11 bases match TRBD1. The germline CDR1 and CDR2 sequences are KGHDR and SFDVKD. The CDR3 is made up of 18 amino acids. With V trimmed by 3 bases and J by 5 bases, 12 bases remained unmatched. The CDR3 spells CATSDHPRPGTGGDTQYF. DNA for the CDR3: TGTGCCACCAGTGATCATCCCCGACCCGGGACAGGGGGAGATACGCAGTATTTT.

This clonotype came up a few times. V and J are TRBV6-1 and TRBJ2-5; TRBD1 matches 9 bases. Germline V gene lookup returns CDR1 MNHNS and CDR2 SASEGT. The CDR3 is 14 residues long. After removal of 5 bases from V and 5 bases from J, the junction contained 6 bases not matched to a gene. DNA of the CDR3: TGTGCCAGCAGTACCGGGACAGGGTTCGAGACCCAGTACTTC. This gives the protein CASSTGTGFETQYF.

The genes are TRBV20-1 and TRBJ2-5, with 7 nucleotides matching TRBD2. The CDR3 loop spans 15 amino acids. The V segment lost 6 bases and the J segment 5 bases; nucleotides outside the gene matches: 15. Per germline, CDR1 DFQATT and CDR2 SNEGSKA (reference sequence). CDR3 loop: CSAIKGSGVRETQYF. In DNA, the CDR3 is TGCAGTGCAATTAAGGGGAGCGGGGTGAGGGAGACCCAGTACTTC.

This clonotype came up a few times. The gene calls are TRBV7-7 and TRBJ2-3, with 9 nucleotides matching TRBD2. With V trimmed by 5 bases and J by 1 base, 4 bases remained unmatched. The CDR3 runs to 15 residues. CDR1 SSHAT and CDR2 FNYEAQ come from the germline V gene (reference sequence). For the CDR3, the DNA is TGTGCCAGCAGCCGGGGCGGGGGGGGCACAGATACGCAGTATTTT. Its protein product is CASSRGGGGTDTQYF.

Only a few counts were recorded for this clonotype. The rearrangement joins TRBV6-1 to TRBJ1-1; D is undetermined. Trimming stripped 4 bases from V and 0 bases from J, with 9 bases between. This CDR3 contains 14 residues. The germline V gene encodes CDR1 MNHNS and CDR2 SASEGT. The CDR3 reads CASSVPGMNTEAFF. The CDR3 DNA reads as TGTGCCAGCAGTGTCCCGGGGATGAACACTGAAGCTTTCTTT.

This clonotype was recorded a few times. The J gene is TRBJ1-1, the V gene TRBV27; D is unclear. CDR3 length: 13 residues. V lost 2 bases, J lost 8 bases, and 12 bases lay in between. The germline CDR1 and CDR2 sequences are MNHEY and SMNVEV (reference sequence). As DNA, the CDR3 is TGTGCCAGCAGTTTAAATGGCCCCAGAGAAGCTTTCTTT. Translating gives CASSLNGPREAFF.

The rearrangement links TRBV15 to TRBJ2-1, with a possible D match to TRBD2 (6 bases). Germline V CDR1 and CDR2: LNHNV, YYDKDF (reference sequence). The CDR3 loop spans 17 amino acids. V lost 5 bases, J lost 6 bases, and 23 bases lay in between. The CDR3 sequence: CATSFSLGRNGGNEQFF. The CDR3 DNA reads TGTGCCACCAGCTTTTCACTTGGGCGGAACGGGGGCAATGAGCAGTTCTTC.

This clonotype was seen a few times. CDR3: CASSTRTGGDTQYF. CDR3 in DNA: TGTGCCAGCAGTACACGGACAGGGGGAGATACGCAGTATTTT. The chain joins TRBV28 to TRBJ2-3; 10 bases align to TRBD1. V was pared by 5 bases and J by 5 bases, with 4 bases of the junction left unmatched. The V gene's germline CDR1 is MDHEN and CDR2 SYDVKM. The CDR3 spans 14 residues.

This clonotype occurred a few times. The chain is built from TRBV3-1 and TRBJ2-6; D is tentatively TRBD1 or TRBD2 (5 bases each). Between the trimmed V and J ends, which lost 6 bases and 0 bases, there was a span of 18 bases. Germline V gives CDR1 LGHDT, CDR2 YNNKEL (reference sequence). There are 18 residues in the CDR3. The CDR3 DNA sequence: TGTGCCAGCAGGCAAATCCGGGACGGAAACTCTGGGGCCAACGTCCTGACTTTC. This gives the protein CASRQIRDGNSGANVLTF.

Only a few counts were recorded for this clonotype. The genes are TRBV5-1 and TRBJ2-3; D remains ambiguous. There are 15 residues in the CDR3. Germline V gene data show CDR1 as SGHRS and CDR2 as YFSETQ. The V end lost 1 base, the J end lost 0 bases, and 9 bases lay between the germline ends. The CDR3 loop is CASSLQLTSTDTQYF. DNA for the CDR3: TGCGCCAGCAGCTTGCAGCTCACTAGCACAGATACGCAGTATTTT.

The gene calls are TRBV10-1 and TRBJ2-7, with 8 bases that match TRBD2. The CDR3 is 14 amino acids. The junction had 8 bases not matched to a gene; V was cut back by 3 bases and J by 7 bases. Germline values: CDR1 WNHNN, CDR2 SYGVQD (reference sequence). The CDR3 is CASSESRGAGEQYV. In DNA, the CDR3 is TGCGCCAGCAGTGAATCGCGGGGGGCTGGAGAGCAGTACGTC.

In this sample, this clonotype turned up a few times. This chain connects TRBV6-1 to TRBJ1-2; D is possibly TRBD1 (6 bases). Germline V gene lookup returns CDR1 MNHNS and CDR2 SASEGT. There are 16 residues in the CDR3. V was pared by 3 bases and J by 2 bases, with 16 bases between. CDR3 region: CASSDMGHETNYGYTF. In DNA, the CDR3 is TGTGCCAGCAGTGATATGGGACACGAAACGAACTATGGCTACACCTTC.

The V call is TRBV20-1, the J call TRBJ2-1; 7 nucleotides align to TRBD1. The germline CDR1 and CDR2 sequences are DFQATT and SNEGSKA (reference sequence). CDR3 size: 13 residues. After removal of 6 bases from V and 7 bases from J, the junction contained 9 bases not matched to a gene. For the CDR3, the DNA is TGCAGTGCCAAGGGACAGACCTTAAATGAGCAGTTCTTC. This gives the protein CSAKGQTLNEQFF.

The rearrangement joins TRBV11-1 to TRBJ2-2, with D hard to call. Trimming shortened V by 3 bases and J by 7 bases, and 9 bases separated the two germline ends. The CDR3 totals 13 residues. Germline lookup yields CDR1 SGHAT and CDR2 FQDESV (reference sequence). DNA for the CDR3: TGTGCCAGCAGCTTTCCCTTGAACGGGGAGCTGTTTTTT. Translated: CASSFPLNGELFF.

This clonotype was seen repeatedly, ten times or more. CDR3 nucleotide sequence: TGCGCCAGCAGCTTGCCGGGGACTGAAGCTTTCTTT. It is translated as CASSLPGTEAFF. J is TRBJ1-1 and V is TRBV5-1; D is unclear. Germline V CDR1 and CDR2: SGHRS, YFSETQ. The germline V and J ends were trimmed by 1 base and 5 bases, with 6 bases remaining between them. The CDR3 spans 12 residues.

Ten or more counts support this clonotype. The chain carries TRBV6-1 and TRBJ2-2; a weak D match, TRBD1 (6 bases). Between the trimmed V and J ends, which lost 6 bases and 7 bases, there was a span of 18 bases. Germline V lookup: CDR1 MNHNS, CDR2 SASEGT. There are 15 residues in the CDR3. CDR3 sequence (DNA): TGTGCCAGCAGGGCCGAAGGGACACATTTCGGGGAGCTGTTTTTT. Translating it yields CASRAEGTHFGELFF.

Ten or more counts support this clonotype. The chain employs TRBV10-3 and TRBJ2-3; tentatively, D is TRBD2 (5 bases). V shed 11 bases and J shed 2 bases, with 14 bases lying between them. Germline loops: CDR1 ENHRY, CDR2 SYGVKD. The CDR3 spans 13 residues. CDR3 in DNA: TGTGCCCTCTCGGGCGGGTCCACAGATACGCAGTATTTT. Protein: CALSGGSTDTQYF.

This chain links TRBV20-1 with TRBJ2-1; D might be TRBD2 (5 bases). V lost 3 bases to trimming and J lost 0 bases, with 9 bases between them. Looked up from germline, CDR1 is DFQATT and CDR2 is SNEGSKA (reference sequence). The CDR3 consists of 14 residues. The CDR3 DNA sequence: TGCAGTGCTAGGGTCGAGGGCTCCTACAATGAGCAGTTCTTC. It yields the protein CSARVEGSYNEQFF.

The table lists this clonotype with many counts. CDR3: CATSDTGQLTGELFF. CDR3 sequence (DNA): TGTGCCACCAGTGACACGGGACAGCTCACCGGGGAGCTGTTTTTT. The rearrangement links TRBV24-1 to TRBJ2-2; 7 nucleotides match TRBD1. The CDR3 has 15 residues. Per germline, CDR1 KGHDR and CDR2 SFDVKD. The J segment lost 4 bases and the V segment lost 4 bases, leaving 5 bases of the junction unmatched.

V usage is TRBV7-7 and J usage is TRBJ2-1, with D possibly TRBD1 on 6 matching bases. The CDR3 is 16 residues long. The germline V gene has CDR1 SSHAT and CDR2 FNYEAQ (reference sequence). Trimming stripped 1 base from V and 2 bases from J, with 12 bases between. The CDR3 nucleotides are TGTGCCAGCAGCTTAGATGACAGGCTCACCTACAATGAGCAGTTCTTC. Its translation is CASSLDDRLTYNEQFF.

This clonotype has ten or more counts. CDR3 region: CASSFGGRSGELFF. CDR3 in DNA: TGTGCCAGCAGTTTTGGCGGAAGGTCCGGGGAGCTGTTTTTT. V gene TRBV12-3 or TRBV12-4 combines with J gene TRBJ2-2; D call uncertain. The CDR3 totals 14 residues. V lost 3 bases and J 6 bases, leaving 11 bases between the germline ends.

The V gene is TRBV11-2, the J gene TRBJ2-2; 11 bases are shared with TRBD2. Trimming cost V 1 base and J 6 bases; bases outside gene matches: 16. Germline V gene sequence: CDR1 SGHAT, CDR2 FQNNGV. The CDR3 contains 20 residues. CDR3 sequence: CASSLVRSLAGGRVPGELFF. The DNA of the CDR3 is TGTGCCAGCAGCTTAGTAAGGTCGCTAGCGGGGGGCCGAGTCCCCGGGGAGCTGTTTTTT.

The chain is built from TRBV24-1 and TRBJ2-3; the match to TRBD1 covers 9 bases. There are 16 residues in the CDR3. Germline values: CDR1 KGHDR, CDR2 SFDVKD. The junction had 10 bases not matched to a gene; V was cut back by 4 bases and J by 6 bases. The CDR3 reads CATSDSGQGSGDTQYF. The CDR3 nucleotides read TGTGCCACCAGTGACTCCGGACAGGGGAGTGGTGATACGCAGTATTTT.

V is TRBV6-1 and J is TRBJ1-5, with unresolved D. Trimming removed 0 bases from V and 7 bases from J, with 4 bases in between. CDR1 and CDR2 (germline): MNHNS, SASEGT. CDR3 length: 12 residues. The CDR3: CASSEAHQPQHF. For the CDR3, the DNA is TGTGCCAGCAGTGAAGCGCACCAGCCCCAGCATTTT.

This clonotype showed up just a few times. The chain employs TRBV28 and TRBJ2-7, with D hard to call. Trimming shortened V by 6 bases and J by 4 bases, and 13 bases separated the two germline ends. This CDR3 spans 13 amino acids. The germline gives CDR1 MDHEN, CDR2 SYDVKM. CDR3 nucleotide sequence: TGTGCCAGCAGGTCTGGGTCCGGGTACGAGCAGTACTTC. Its translation: CASRSGSGYEQYF. Full variable domain (remainder filled in from reference TRBV28 and TRBJ2-7): DVKVTQSSRYLVKRTGEKVFLECVQDMDHENMFWYRQDPGLGLRLIYFSYDVKMKEKGDIPEGYSVSREKKERFSLILESASTNQTSMYLCASRSGSGYEQYFGPGTRLTVT.

The genes are TRBV20-1 and TRBJ2-7; tentative D call: TRBD1 (5 bases). Germline assignment: CDR1 DFQATT and CDR2 SNEGSKA (reference sequence). Trimming took off 1 base at V and 5 bases at J, with 12 bases between the two ends. The CDR3 totals 13 residues. The CDR3 region is CSARVGQGHEQYV. The CDR3 DNA is TGCAGTGCTAGAGTGGGGCAGGGCCACGAGCAGTACGTC.

This clonotype was found many times. The chain is built from TRBV29-1 and TRBJ1-1; a possible D gene is TRBD1 (5 bases). Germline CDR1 and CDR2: SQVTM and ANQGSEA. The V end was cut by 7 bases, the J end by 0 bases, with 9 bases between. The CDR3 consists of 12 residues. The CDR3 region is CSGGSMNTEAFF. The CDR3 region has the DNA TGCAGCGGGGGGTCTATGAACACTGAAGCTTTCTTT.

This clonotype was counted a few times. The chain combines TRBV7-9 with TRBJ2-1; 7 bases fit TRBD1. CDR3 size: 14 residues. Unmatched junction bases numbered 10, after V lost 2 bases and J lost 12 bases. Looked up from germline, CDR1 is SEHNR and CDR2 is FQNEAQ (reference sequence). The CDR3 nucleotides are TGTGCCAGCAGCTTAAATTCCCCACAGGGGCGGCAGTTCTTC. Its translation is CASSLNSPQGRQFF.

The V gene is TRBV24-1, the J gene TRBJ2-1; perhaps TRBD2 as D (5 bases). Trimming stripped 1 base from V and 7 bases from J, with 10 bases between. Looked up from germline, CDR1 is KGHDR and CDR2 is SFDVKD. CDR3 length: 14 residues. The CDR3 DNA is TGTGCCACCAGTGATTTTCGGGGATTTAATGAGCAGTTCTTC. This translates into CATSDFRGFNEQFF.

This clonotype was counted only a few times. V usage is TRBV5-1 and J usage is TRBJ2-1; tentatively, D is TRBD1 or TRBD2 (5 bases each). The CDR3 is 14 residues long. Trimming took off 0 bases at V and 4 bases at J, with 8 bases between the two ends. Germline CDR1 and CDR2: SGHRS and YFSETQ. CDR3 DNA sequence: TGCGCCAGCAGCTTGGGGGACGGATACAATGAGCAGTTCTTC. Its protein product is CASSLGDGYNEQFF.